This T cell receptor (beta chain) was recovered during a study of T-cell memory formation after mild COVID-19. Study at large: For the most part, TCR clusters were specific to one donor. Study results and limitations: Clones contracting over day 15 to 85 were CD4/CD8 balanced, with later expanders leaning CD4+.

This clonotype is classed as medium-sized. Its antigen is as yet unknown. TCRdb passed the 5' RACE reads through MiXCR, listing each CDR3 protein once. The sample records under 200,000 distinct CDR3 sequences, roughly 31% being singletons. The V gene's germline CDR1 is SGHVS and CDR2 FQNEAQ. The CDR3 covers 13 residues. The V end was cut by 2 bases, the J end by 0 bases, with 5 bases between. This clonotype was sampled from an adult woman who had mild COVID-19 (a few samples of this study predate the infection). Cell type and time point are not known. Sequenced: PBMCs or a T cell subset sorted from them (not recorded which). The chain has TRBV7-8 and TRBJ2-7; D gene ambiguous. CDR3 loop: CASSLQSSYEQYF. The CDR3 DNA reads as TGTGCCAGCAGCTTACAGAGCTCCTACGAGCAGTACTTC. The full variable domain, rest sourced from reference TRBV7-8 and TRBJ2-7, is GAGVSQSPRYKVAKRGQDVALRCDPISGHVSLFWYQQALGQGPEFLTYFQNEAQLDKSGLPSDRFFAERPEGSVSTLKIQRTQQEDSAVYLCASSLQSSYEQYFGPGTRLTVT.